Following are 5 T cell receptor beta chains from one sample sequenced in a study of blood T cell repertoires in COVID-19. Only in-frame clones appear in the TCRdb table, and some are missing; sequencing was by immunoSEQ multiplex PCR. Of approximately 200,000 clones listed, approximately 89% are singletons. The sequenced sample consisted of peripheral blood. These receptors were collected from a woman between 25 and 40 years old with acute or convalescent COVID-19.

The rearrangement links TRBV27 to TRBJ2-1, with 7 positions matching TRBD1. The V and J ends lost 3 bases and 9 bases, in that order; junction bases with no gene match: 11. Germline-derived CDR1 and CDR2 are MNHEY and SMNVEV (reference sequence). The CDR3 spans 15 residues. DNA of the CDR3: TGTGCCAGCAGTTTCACCCAGGGGGACGCTCGTGAGCAGTTCTTC. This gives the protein CASSFTQGDAREQFF.

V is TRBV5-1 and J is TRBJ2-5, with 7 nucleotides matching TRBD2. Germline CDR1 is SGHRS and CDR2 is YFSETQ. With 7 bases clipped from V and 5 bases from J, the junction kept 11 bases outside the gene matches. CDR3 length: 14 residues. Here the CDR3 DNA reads TGCGCCAGCTCGTGGGGTAGCGGGTTGGAGACCCAGTACTTC. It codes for CASSWGSGLETQYF.

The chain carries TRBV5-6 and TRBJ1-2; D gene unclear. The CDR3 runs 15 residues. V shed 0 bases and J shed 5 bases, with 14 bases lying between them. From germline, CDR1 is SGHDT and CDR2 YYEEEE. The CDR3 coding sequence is TGTGCCAGCAGCTTGGGGGCCTCAGGTCATTATGGCTACACCTTC. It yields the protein CASSLGASGHYGYTF.

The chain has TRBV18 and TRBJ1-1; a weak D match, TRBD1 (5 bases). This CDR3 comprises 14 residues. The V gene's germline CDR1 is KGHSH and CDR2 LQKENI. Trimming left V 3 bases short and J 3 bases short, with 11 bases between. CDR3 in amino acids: CASSPRGSDTEAFF. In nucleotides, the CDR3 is TGTGCCAGCTCACCTAGGGGCAGTGACACTGAAGCTTTCTTT.

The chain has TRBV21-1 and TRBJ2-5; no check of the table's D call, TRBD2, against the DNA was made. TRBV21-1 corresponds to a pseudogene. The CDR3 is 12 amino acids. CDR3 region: CASWRYQETQYF. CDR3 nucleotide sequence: TGTGCCAGCTGGAGGTACCAAGAGACCCAGTACTTC.